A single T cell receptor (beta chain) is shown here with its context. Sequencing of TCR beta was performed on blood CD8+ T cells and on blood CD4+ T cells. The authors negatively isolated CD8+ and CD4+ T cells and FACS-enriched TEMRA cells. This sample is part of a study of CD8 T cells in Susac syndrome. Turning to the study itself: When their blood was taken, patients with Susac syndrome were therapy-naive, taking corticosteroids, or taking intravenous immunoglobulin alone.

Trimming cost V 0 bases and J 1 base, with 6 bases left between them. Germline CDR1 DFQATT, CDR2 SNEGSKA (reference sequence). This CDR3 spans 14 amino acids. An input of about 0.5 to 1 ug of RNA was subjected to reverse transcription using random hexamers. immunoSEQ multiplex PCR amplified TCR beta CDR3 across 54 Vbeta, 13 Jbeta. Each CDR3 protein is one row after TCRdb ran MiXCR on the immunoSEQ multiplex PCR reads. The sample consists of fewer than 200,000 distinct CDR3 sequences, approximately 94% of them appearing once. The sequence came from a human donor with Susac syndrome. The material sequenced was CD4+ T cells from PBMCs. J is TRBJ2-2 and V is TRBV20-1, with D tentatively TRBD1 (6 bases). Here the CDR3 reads CSAREDRNTGELFF. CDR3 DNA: TGCAGTGCTAGAGAGGACAGGAACACCGGGGAGCTGTTTTTT.